Listed here are 18 T cell receptor beta chains from one sample, sequenced in a study of tumor and adjacent non-tumor tissue in lung cancer. RNA was extracted from bulk tissue without any cell sorting. Three rounds of nested PCR, following a modified ARM-PCR protocol, produced the TCRbeta library. TCRdb ran MiXCR on the multiplex PCR reads and lists one entry per CDR3 protein. The repertoire holds under 95,000 distinct CDR3 sequences, with 67% as singletons. Sequencing was carried out using lung tumor tissue. These receptors came from a man in his 60s with non-small cell lung cancer.

The sample holds many counts of this clonotype. The V and J genes are TRBV20-1 and TRBJ2-1; no definite D call. The CDR3 length is 12 residues. Germline-derived CDR1 and CDR2 are DFQATT and SNEGSKA (reference sequence). The V and J ends lost 0 bases and 7 bases respectively, with 7 bases between them. The CDR3 bases are TGCAGTGCTAGAGATATGGTTAATGAGCAGTTCTTC. Protein sequence: CSARDMVNEQFF.

In the case of this clonotype: Being one base from a much bigger clone, this may be a read error. J is TRBJ1-1 and V is TRBV4-3; D unclear. Per the germline V gene, CDR1 is LGHNA and CDR2 is YSLEER. This CDR3 is 14 amino acids long. CDR3: CASSQEAVNTEASF. Here the CDR3 DNA reads TGCGCCAGCAGCCAAGAAGCGGTGAACACTGAAGCTTCCTTT.

Comment on this clonotype: A much larger clone differs by one base, so this may be a read error. The chain employs TRBV28 and TRBJ2-7; 8 bases match TRBD1. The CDR3 is made up of 12 amino acids. Unmatched junction bases numbered 8, after V lost 10 bases and J lost 6 bases. Germline lookup yields CDR1 MDHEN and CDR2 SYDVKM. CDR3 amino acids: CATGQGQGEQYF. The CDR3 DNA reads TGTGCCACAGGACAGGGCCAGGGCGAGCAGTACTTC.

On this clonotype: A much larger clonotype is one base distant, so this may be a read error. The chain couples TRBV28 to TRBJ2-1; the match to TRBD2 covers 9 bases. The CDR3 consists of 15 residues. The V gene's germline CDR1 is MDHEN and CDR2 SYDVKM. The junction had 11 bases not matched to a gene; V was cut back by 6 bases and J by 8 bases. CDR3 nucleotide sequence: TGTGCCAGCAGATCGTCCGGGACTAGCTTTTATGAGCAGTTCTTC. Protein sequence: CASRSSGTSFYEQFF. Based on the CDR3 plus reference TRBV28 and TRBJ2-1, the full variable domain is DVKVTQSSRYLVKRTGEKVFLECVQDMDHENMFWYRQDPGLGLRLIYFSYDVKMKEKGDIPEGYSVSREKKERFSLILESASTNQTSMYLCASRSSGTSFYEQFFGPGTRLTVL.

Comments on this clonotype: Given a much more abundant clone one base away, this may be a read error. The V gene is TRBV5-1, the J gene TRBJ1-6; perhaps TRBD1 as D (6 bases). CDR3 size: 15 residues. CDR1 and CDR2 from the germline V gene are SGHRS and YFSETQ. Here the CDR3 reads CAISLERGHNSPLHF. In DNA, the CDR3 is TGCGCCATCAGCTTGGAACGGGGGCACAATTCACCCCTCCACTTT. Together with reference TRBV5-1 and TRBJ1-6, the CDR3 gives the full variable domain: KAGVTQTPRYLIKTRGQQVTLSCSPISGHRSVSWYQQTPGQGLQFLFEYFSETQRNKGNFPGRFSGRQFSNSRSEMNVSTLELGDSALYLCAISLERGHNSPLHFGNGTRLTVT.

This clonotype was recorded only once. The CDR3 region is CASSQSNGEQFF. The CDR3 DNA reads TGTGCCAGCAGTCAGAGTAACGGTGAGCAGTTCTTC. The chain recombines TRBV6-5 with TRBJ2-1; D gene unclear. The V end lost 5 bases, the J end lost 9 bases, and 11 bases lay between the germline ends. The CDR3 is made up of 12 amino acids. Germline V gene data show CDR1 as MNHEY and CDR2 as SVGAGI.

The rearrangement joins TRBV5-1 to TRBJ1-4; TRBD1 might be the D (5 bases). CDR1 SGHRS and CDR2 YFSETQ come from the germline V gene. CDR3 length: 14 amino acids. Trimming removed 4 bases from V and 10 bases from J, with 17 bases in between. DNA for the CDR3: TGCGCCAGCAGCCCGGGGGGTGCTTCTAGAAAACTGTTTTTT. Protein sequence: CASSPGGASRKLFF.

This clonotype was seen more than once but under ten times. The chain recombines TRBV19 with TRBJ1-3; the D is unclear. CDR3 length equals 15 residues. In germline, CDR1 is LNHDA, CDR2 SQIVND (reference sequence). Trimming left V 3 bases short and J 0 bases short, with 9 bases between. In DNA, the CDR3 is TGTGCCAGTAGTATGGGAAGTCTCTCTGGAAACACCATATATTTT. It encodes CASSMGSLSGNTIYF.

This clonotype has a count of ten or more. The chain links TRBV28 to TRBJ2-5; TRBD1 aligns across 9 bases. The CDR3 consists of 15 residues. CDR1 and CDR2 (germline): MDHEN, SYDVKM. V shed 1 base, J shed 5 bases, and the junction held 5 bases outside the gene matches. The CDR3 sequence: CASSLSGTGQETQYF. The CDR3 DNA follows: TGTGCCAGCAGTTTATCGGGGACAGGGCAGGAGACCCAGTACTTC.

This clonotype has only a few counts. The CDR3 carries no conserved terminal phenylalanine or tryptophan, so it likely arises from a read error. This chain uses TRBV11-2 with TRBJ2-5, with 8 bases aligning to TRBD1. This CDR3 has 16 residues. J was trimmed by 5 bases and V by 5 bases; bases with no gene match: 13. CDR1 is SGHAT, CDR2 FQNNGV, per germline. This chain's CDR3 is CASSPPGTGDLETQYY. CDR3 in DNA: TGTGCCAGCAGCCCGCCCGGGACAGGCGATCTGGAGACCCAGTACTAC.

The chain couples TRBV6-1 to TRBJ1-5, with TRBD1 matching over 7 bases. Germline-derived CDR1 and CDR2 are MNHNS and SASEGT. This CDR3 region has 17 residues. The CDR3 DNA reads TGTCTCAGCAGTGACAGCTTACGGACAGGTGGAGCGGGACCCCAGCATTTT. This codes for CLSSDSLRTGGAGPQHF.

This clonotype showed up many times. The chain is built from TRBV4-3 and TRBJ2-1; 10 bases fit TRBD1. Unmatched junction bases numbered 11, after V lost 5 bases and J lost 7 bases. Germline CDR1 reads LGHNA; CDR2 reads YSLEER. The CDR3 runs to 16 residues. The CDR3 region is CASSESGTGVLNEQFF. In DNA form, the CDR3 reads TGCGCCAGCAGCGAATCCGGGACAGGGGTTCTTAATGAGCAGTTCTTC.

Note on this clonotype: An end of the junction does not agree with germline; a read error may underlie this. The V gene is TRBV11-2, the J gene TRBJ2-1; D possibly corresponds to TRBD2 (5 bases). There are 16 residues in the CDR3. Germline lookup yields CDR1 SGHAT and CDR2 FQNNGV. CDR3: CTSSPPRRSSYDERFF. The CDR3 DNA reads as TGTACCAGCAGCCCCCCCCGGAGGAGCTCCTACGATGAGCGGTTCTTC.

Notes on this clonotype: As the CDR3 is not closed by the conserved phenylalanine or tryptophan, this likely results from a read error. The chain recombines TRBV6-5 with TRBJ2-3, with a possible D match to TRBD2 (5 bases). V was cut by 0 bases and J by 2 bases, with 12 bases left in between. The CDR3 is made up of 16 amino acids. Germline CDR1 and CDR2: MNHEY and SVGAGI. The CDR3: CASSYSGERHTDTQYL. CDR3 nucleotides: TGTGCCAGCAGTTACTCGGGCGAGCGGCACACAGATACGCAGTATTTA.

The rearrangement uses TRBV6-6 and TRBJ2-3; D may be TRBD2 (6 bases). V lost 2 bases to trimming and J lost 5 bases, with 20 bases between them. The CDR3 sequence is 17 residues long. The V gene's germline CDR1 is MNHNY and CDR2 SVGAGI (reference sequence). CDR3 nucleotides: TGTGCCAGCAGTTACGGGGAGGATAGTCTCTACATAGATACGCAGTATTTT. It specifies CASSYGEDSLYIDTQYF.

In the case of this clonotype: This could be a read error, since a much larger clone is one nucleotide away. The chain uses TRBV10-2 and TRBJ2-3; no firm D call. The V gene's germline CDR1 is WSHSY and CDR2 SAAADI. Trimming stripped 6 bases from V and 4 bases from J, with 8 bases between. The CDR3 is made up of 12 amino acids. In nucleotides, the CDR3 is TGCGCCAGCAGCACCTGTGCAGATACGCAGTATTTT. Translated: CASSTCADTQYF.

With regard to this clonotype: With a much larger clone just one base away, this may be a read error. The rearrangement joins TRBV20-1 to TRBJ2-7, with D tentatively TRBD1 (5 bases). Trimming removed 3 bases at V and 4 bases at J, with 13 bases between. This CDR3 has 13 residues. Germline V gives CDR1 DFQATT, CDR2 SNEGSKA (reference sequence). The CDR3 loop is CSASLPGIYEQYF. The CDR3 DNA reads TGCAGTGCTAGTCTCCCAGGGATTTACGAGCAGTACTTC.

Remarks on this clonotype: This CDR3 is missing its conserved last phenylalanine or tryptophan, likely due to a read error. This chain links TRBV2 with TRBJ2-7; 8 nucleotides agree with TRBD1. Germline V lookup: CDR1 SNHLY, CDR2 FYNNEI. Trimming cost V 2 bases and J 7 bases; bases outside gene matches: 13. The CDR3 loop spans 16 amino acids. The CDR3 reads CASSEIPVDRGSEQYL. The CDR3 DNA reads TGTGCCAGCAGTGAAATTCCAGTTGACAGGGGTTCTGAGCAGTACTTA.